The 26 T cell receptor beta chains given below trace back to one sample, sequenced in a study of blood T cells in healthy people across ages. Primed by a sample-barcoded 5' primer and a J-beta primer mix, a second PCR proceeded for about 6 to 12 cycles. TCRdb re-derived calls from the 5' RACE reads in MiXCR, one entry per CDR3 protein. Counted here are some 1.4 million distinct CDR3 sequences, around two fifths occurring once; the ten biggest clones make up 7% to 9%. Sequencing input: blood. The source is a woman younger than 35 in good health.

The V call is TRBV4-1, the J call TRBJ1-5, with 9 nucleotides matching TRBD1. V lost 6 bases and J lost 1; bases outside the gene matches: 16. CDR1 and CDR2 from the germline V gene are MGHRA and YSYEKL. The CDR3 sequence is 19 residues long. The CDR3 DNA is TGCGCCAGCAGTCAAACAGGGGGCTATGGGTCGAGAAGCAATCAGCCCCAGCATTTT. This gives the protein CASSQTGGYGSRSNQPQHF.

J is TRBJ1-3 and V is TRBV7-2; D not certain. Germline CDR1 and CDR2: SGHTA and FQGNSA. This CDR3 is 14 amino acids long. V dropped 5 bases and J dropped 0 bases, with 8 bases sitting between them. The CDR3 loop is CASSNPHSGNTIYF. CDR3 bases: TGTGCCAGCAGCAACCCACACTCTGGAAACACCATATATTTT.

V gene TRBV27 combines with J gene TRBJ2-4; 9 bases map to TRBD1. TRBJ2-7 matches the DNA end more closely, so the J call is doubtful. The CDR3 sequence is 15 residues long. Germline V lookup: CDR1 MNHEY, CDR2 SMNVEV (reference sequence). The CDR3 protein is CASSRAGTGRYEQYF. The CDR3 DNA follows: TGTGCCAGCAGTAGGGCGGGGACAGGGAGATACGAGCAGTACTTC.

This clonotype came up a few times. This chain links TRBV7-2 with TRBJ1-4; D not certain. Deletions cut 4 bases from V and 4 bases from J, with 7 bases between. CDR3 length equals 13 residues. The germline V gene encodes CDR1 SGHTA and CDR2 FQGNSA. The DNA for the CDR3 is TGTGCCAGCAGCTCGTTGGGTAATGAAAAACTGTTTTTT. Translating it yields CASSSLGNEKLFF.

The chain uses TRBV7-2 and TRBJ2-7, with 7 bases fitting TRBD2. Near its end, the DNA agrees better with TRBJ2-5, so the J call may be wrong. CDR1 and CDR2 from the germline V gene are SGHTA and FQGNSA. The CDR3 has 15 residues. In DNA form, the CDR3 reads TGTGCCAGCAGCCCCCTCGGTGGAGTAGCGGGGACCCAGTACTTC. Its translation is CASSPLGGVAGTQYF.

V usage is TRBV27 and J usage is TRBJ2-1, with D hard to call. Germline assignment: CDR1 MNHEY and CDR2 SMNVEV (reference sequence). The CDR3 runs 17 residues. The ends were cut back, 4 bases at V and 0 bases at J, with 16 bases in the middle. DNA of the CDR3: TGTGCCAGCAGTTCCCCGGCCTTGACAAACTCCTACAATGAGCAGTTCTTC. This gives the protein CASSSPALTNSYNEQFF.

Details on this clonotype: Given a much more abundant clone one base away, this may be a read error. V usage is TRBV21-1 and J usage is TRBJ2-7; the D call of TRBD1 is as the table states it, not checked on the DNA. TRBV21-1 is described as a pseudogene. The CDR3 covers 15 residues. The CDR3 nucleotides read TGTGCCTGCAGCAAAAGCCCAGGGGGTACCTACGAGCAGTACTTC. Its translation is CACSKSPGGTYEQYF.

Only a few counts were recorded for this clonotype. This rearrangement joins TRBV25-1 to TRBJ2-3, with 8 bases that match TRBD2. Germline V gives CDR1 MGHDK, CDR2 SYGVNS. CDR3 length equals 16 residues. V shed 6 bases and J 6 bases; nucleotides not matched to a gene: 14. The CDR3 sequence: CASRTPLSGSGDTQYF. In DNA, the CDR3 is TGTGCCAGCAGGACCCCCTTGAGCGGGAGTGGGGATACGCAGTATTTT.

V is TRBV25-1 and J is TRBJ1-1; perhaps TRBD1 as D (5 bases). Germline V CDR1 and CDR2: MGHDK, SYGVNS. This CDR3 spans 14 amino acids. Trimming pared 4 bases from V and 3 bases from J, leaving 12 bases between. This chain's CDR3 is CASSGRGGDTEAFF. In DNA, the CDR3 is TGTGCCAGCAGTGGGAGGGGAGGAGACACTGAAGCTTTCTTT.

To note about this clonotype: The CDR3 carries no conserved terminal phenylalanine or tryptophan, so it likely arises from a read error. The V call is TRBV2, the J call TRBJ2-1; 7 bases fit TRBD1. The CDR3 sequence is 14 residues long. The germline gives CDR1 SNHLY, CDR2 FYNNEI. V shed 6 bases and J 7 bases; nucleotides not matched to a gene: 9. The CDR3 region is CASRRRDSGNEQFI. Written as DNA, the CDR3 is TGTGCCAGCAGGCGACGGGACAGCGGAAATGAGCAGTTCATC.

For the CDR3, the DNA is TGTGCCTGGAGTGTATTTCAGGAGCAGTACTTC. This sequence encodes CAWSVFQEQYF. V gene TRBV30 combines with J gene TRBJ2-7; D is unclear. Between the trimmed V and J ends, which lost 0 bases and 7 bases, there was a span of 7 bases. This CDR3 has 11 residues. Germline CDR1 and CDR2: GTSNPN and SVGIG (reference sequence). Based on the CDR3 plus reference TRBV30 and TRBJ2-7, the full variable domain is SQTIHQWPATLVQPVGSPLSLECTVEGTSNPNLYWYRQAAGRGLQLLFYSVGIGQISSEVPQNLSASRPQDRQFILSSKKLLLSDSGFYLCAWSVFQEQYFGPGTRLTVT.

The chain combines TRBV2 with TRBJ2-5; D could derive from TRBD1 or TRBD2 (5 bases each). The CDR3 is 15 amino acids. V gave up 1 base and J gave up 9 bases, with 18 bases separating them. The germline CDR1 and CDR2 sequences are SNHLY and FYNNEI. The CDR3 DNA is TGTGCCAGCAGTGAAGTAGGGTCGGGGCAGGAGCCCCAGTACTTC. Its translation: CASSEVGSGQEPQYF.

The rearrangement joins TRBV5-1 to TRBJ2-1, with TRBD2 matching 13 bases. This CDR3 is built from 17 residues. Germline V gene lookup returns CDR1 SGHRS and CDR2 YFSETQ. Losses at the gene ends were 6 bases for V and 1 base for J; bases not matched to a gene: 7. CDR3 nucleotide sequence: TGCGCCAGCAACTGGACTAGCGGGAGTGTATCCTACAATGAGCAGTTCTTC. The encoded protein is CASNWTSGSVSYNEQFF.

The J gene is TRBJ2-7, the V gene TRBV6-1, with TRBD1 identical over 7 bases. The end of the DNA aligns better with TRBJ2-5, so the J call may be wrong. Germline loops: CDR1 MNHNS, CDR2 SASEGT. The CDR3 totals 14 residues. CDR3 sequence: CASRDRSSQETQYF. CDR3 coding DNA: TGTGCCAGCAGGGACAGGTCCTCCCAGGAGACCCAGTACTTC.

The rearrangement links TRBV5-1 to TRBJ1-6; D is ambiguous. Germline V gives CDR1 SGHRS, CDR2 YFSETQ. Trimming left V 3 bases short and J 7 bases short, with 14 bases between. This CDR3 contains 15 residues. CDR3 protein: CASSSDAPRNSPLHF. The CDR3 DNA is TGCGCCAGCAGCTCGGATGCCCCAAGGAATTCACCCCTCCACTTT.

This rearrangement joins TRBV6-5 to TRBJ2-4; tentatively, D is TRBD1 (6 bases). Trimming shortened V by 6 bases and J by 3 bases, and 15 bases separated the two germline ends. CDR3 length: 15 residues. Germline-derived CDR1 and CDR2 are MNHEY and SVGAGI. CDR3 DNA sequence: TGTGCCAGCAGGGGTTTGGGGGCTGGCAAAAACATTCAGTACTTC. Its protein product is CASRGLGAGKNIQYF.

This clonotype was counted only a few times. The chain carries TRBV10-3 and TRBJ2-2; weak D call: TRBD2 (6 bases). Germline CDR1 and CDR2: ENHRY and SYGVKD. Between the trimmed V and J ends, which lost 7 bases and 4 bases, there was a span of 10 bases. This CDR3 spans 13 amino acids. CDR3 sequence (DNA): TGTGCCATCAACCTAGCGCGCACCGGGGAGCTGTTTTTT. Translated: CAINLARTGELFF.

This clonotype was counted a single time. This chain connects TRBV12-3 or TRBV12-4 to TRBJ2-2, with 7 bases fitting TRBD2. V shed 5 bases and J 10 bases; nucleotides not matched to a gene: 4. This CDR3 has 12 residues. In DNA, the CDR3 is TGTGCCAGCAGTGTGGGACTATCGGAGCTGTTTTTT. It yields the protein CASSVGLSELFF.

This clonotype was seen only a few times. This sequence joins TRBV27 and TRBJ2-1; D remains ambiguous. CDR3 length: 14 amino acids. The germline CDR1 and CDR2 sequences are MNHEY and SMNVEV (reference sequence). Trimming took off 9 bases at V and 0 bases at J, with 12 bases between the two ends. CDR3 residues: CASQSASSYNEQFF. CDR3 DNA sequence: TGTGCCAGTCAGAGCGCGAGCTCCTACAATGAGCAGTTCTTC.

The V gene is TRBV12-3 or TRBV12-4, the J gene TRBJ1-2, with D unresolved. This CDR3 region has 15 residues. Trimming removed 7 bases at V and 0 bases at J, with 15 bases between. For the CDR3, the DNA is TGTGCCAGCACCCAGCCCCCCCTAGCTAACTATGGCTACACCTTC. Its protein product is CASTQPPLANYGYTF.

There are a few counts of this clonotype. The chain couples TRBV28 to TRBJ2-3, with no clear D. Germline CDR1 is MDHEN and CDR2 is SYDVKM. Trimming cost V 3 bases and J 7 bases, with 14 bases left between them. This CDR3 region has 14 residues. CDR3 sequence: CASSFIRPSHTQYF. The CDR3 DNA sequence: TGTGCCAGCAGTTTCATCAGGCCAAGTCATACGCAGTATTTT.

The gene calls are TRBV27 and TRBJ2-7; 13 nucleotides agree with TRBD2. With 6 bases clipped from V and 7 bases from J, the junction kept 9 bases outside the gene matches. Germline CDR1 and CDR2: MNHEY and SMNVEV (reference sequence). The CDR3 is 15 residues long. CDR3 residues: CASSPTSGGANEQYF. DNA of the CDR3: TGTGCCAGCAGCCCTACTAGCGGGGGGGCCAATGAGCAGTACTTC.

V and J are TRBV28 and TRBJ2-2, with D possibly being TRBD1 (6 bases). This CDR3 is 16 amino acids long. Trimming pared 5 bases from V and 1 base from J, leaving 14 bases between. Germline values: CDR1 MDHEN, CDR2 SYDVKM. The CDR3 coding sequence is TGTGCCAGCAGTATAGCCAGGGGCATGAACACCGGGGAGCTGTTTTTT. Protein sequence: CASSIARGMNTGELFF.

The chain is built from TRBV5-4 and TRBJ2-3; D gene unclear. Germline CDR1 and CDR2: SGHNT and YYREEE (reference sequence). This CDR3 comprises 13 residues. V was trimmed by 4 bases and J by 4 bases, leaving 10 bases between them. CDR3 residues: CASSPYIADTQYF. Written as DNA, the CDR3 is TGTGCCAGCAGCCCTTATATCGCAGATACGCAGTATTTT. Together with reference TRBV5-4 and TRBJ2-3, the CDR3 gives the full variable domain: ETGVTQSPTHLIKTRGQQVTLRCSSQSGHNTVSWYQQALGQGPQFIFQYYREEENGRGNFPPRFSGLQFPNYSSELNVNALELDDSALYLCASSPYIADTQYFGPGTRLTVL.

This clonotype was observed a few times. This sequence joins TRBV7-2 and TRBJ2-3; TRBD2 matches at 11 bases. J lost 2 bases, V lost 1 base, and 5 bases had no gene match. The CDR3 covers 17 residues. Germline values: CDR1 SGHTA, CDR2 FQGNSA. CDR3 in DNA: TGTGCCAGCAGCTTAGTTGGTAGCGGGAGGGCCACAGATACGCAGTATTTT. It translates to CASSLVGSGRATDTQYF.

This clonotype came up a few times. This chain connects TRBV4-2 to TRBJ2-1; 10 bases fit TRBD2. The germline V gene has CDR1 LGHNA and CDR2 YNFKEQ. The CDR3 runs 16 residues. V dropped 0 bases and J dropped 7; count of bases not matched to a gene: 6. The CDR3 bases are TGTGCCAGCAGCCAAGATCCCAGCGGGGGGGGAAATGAGCAGTTCTTC. This gives the protein CASSQDPSGGGNEQFF.